This T cell receptor beta chain was identified in a study of blood T cell repertoires in COVID-19. Assay used: immunoSEQ multiplex PCR; TCRdb lists only in-frame clones, some missing. The profile shows 200,000 to 250,000 clones, 75% to 90% of them singletons. This CDR3 region has 14 residues. CDR1 is SGHTA and CDR2 is FQGTGA in the germline V gene. J gave up 9 bases and V 2 bases, and 3 bases lay outside the gene matches. The receptor's source is a man over 45 who had been exposed to COVID-19. Sequencing was done on a sample of PBMCs or T cells enriched from blood (not recorded which). This chain connects TRBV7-3 to TRBJ1-6, with 8 bases fitting TRBD1. The CDR3 nucleotides read TGTGCCAGCAGCTTATCAGGGGGCGGTTCACCCCTCCACTTT. This sequence encodes CASSLSGGGSPLHF. The entire variable domain, with the rest obtained from reference TRBV7-3 and TRBJ1-6, is as follows: GAGVSQTPSNKVTEKGKYVELRCDPISGHTALYWYRQSLGQGPEFLIYFQGTGAADDSGLPNDRFFAVRPEGSVSTLKIQRTERGDSAVYLCASSLSGGGSPLHFGNGTRLTVT.